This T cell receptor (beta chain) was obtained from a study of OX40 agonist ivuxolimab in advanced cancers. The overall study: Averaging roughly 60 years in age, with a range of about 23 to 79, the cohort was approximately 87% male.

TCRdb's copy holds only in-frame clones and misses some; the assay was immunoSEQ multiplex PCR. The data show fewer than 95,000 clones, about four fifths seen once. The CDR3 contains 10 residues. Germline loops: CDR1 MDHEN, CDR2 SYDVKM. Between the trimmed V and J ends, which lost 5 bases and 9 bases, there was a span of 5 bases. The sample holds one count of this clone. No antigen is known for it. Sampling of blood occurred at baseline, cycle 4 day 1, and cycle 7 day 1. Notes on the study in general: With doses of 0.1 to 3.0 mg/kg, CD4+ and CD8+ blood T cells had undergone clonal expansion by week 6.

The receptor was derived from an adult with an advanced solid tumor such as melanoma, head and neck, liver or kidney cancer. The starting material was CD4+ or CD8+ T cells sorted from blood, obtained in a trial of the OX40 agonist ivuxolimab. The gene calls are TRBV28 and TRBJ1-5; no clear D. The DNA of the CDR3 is TGTGCCAGCAGTGAAAGGCCCCAGCATTTT. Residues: CASSERPQHF. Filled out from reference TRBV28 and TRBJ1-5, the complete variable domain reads DVKVTQSSRYLVKRTGEKVFLECVQDMDHENMFWYRQDPGLGLRLIYFSYDVKMKEKGDIPEGYSVSREKKERFSLILESASTNQTSMYLCASSERPQHFGDGTRLSIL.